These 25 T cell receptor beta chains were sequenced from one sample in a study of blood T cell repertoires in COVID-19 (TCRdb year 2020). Library method: the immunoSEQ multiplex PCR assay. Drawn from immuneACCESS, this table holds only the in-frame rearrangements with V and J called that TCRdb kept. Clones are partly lost; checked studies trace under half to an unresolved V gene and leave the rest unexplained. Here the sample has around 100,000 clones; less than 85% occur a single time. The ten most abundant clones make up less than 15% of the sample. The sequenced sample consisted of peripheral blood. These receptors were obtained from a human donor in a cohort sampled during active COVID-19.

The V and J genes are TRBV28 and TRBJ1-5; D not certain. Deletions cut 1 base from V and 7 bases from J, with 14 bases between. The CDR3 runs 15 residues. Germline CDR1 and CDR2: MDHEN and SYDVKM. Here the CDR3 reads CASSLSAQRIQPQHF. Here the CDR3 DNA reads TGTGCCAGCAGTTTATCGGCCCAGAGGATCCAGCCCCAGCATTTT.

In this sample, this clone turned up a few times. The rearrangement links TRBV7-9 to TRBJ1-3; weak D call: TRBD1 (5 bases). Trimming pared 4 bases from V and 0 bases from J, leaving 10 bases between. The germline V gene has CDR1 SEHNR and CDR2 FQNEAQ (reference sequence). The CDR3 runs to 15 residues. The CDR3 region is CASSSTTDSGNTIYF. CDR3 DNA: TGTGCCAGCAGCTCTACGACAGACTCTGGAAACACCATATATTTT.

The chain carries TRBV5-1 and TRBJ1-6; D may be TRBD1 (5 bases). From germline, CDR1 is SGHRS and CDR2 YFSETQ. The CDR3 is 18 amino acids. Trimming removed 3 bases at V and 0 bases at J, with 16 bases between. CDR3 sequence (DNA): TGCGCCAGCAGCTCTAGACAGACCACCAGCTCCTATAATTCACCCCTCCACTTT. Translation: CASSSRQTTSSYNSPLHF.

The genes are TRBV28 and TRBJ2-1; 8 bases match TRBD2. This CDR3 has 14 residues. J was trimmed by 7 bases and V by 8 bases; bases with no gene match: 10. Germline V CDR1 and CDR2: MDHEN, SYDVKM. CDR3 sequence (DNA): TGTGCCAGCGCCACCGGGGGGGTGACGAATGAGCAGTTCTTC. As protein: CASATGGVTNEQFF.

The chain employs TRBV9 and TRBJ1-4; D unclear. CDR1 and CDR2 (germline): SGDLS, YYNGEE. The V and J ends lost 3 bases and 4 bases respectively, with 10 bases between them. There are 14 residues in the CDR3. CDR3 residues: CASSEGADNEKLFF. The CDR3 nucleotides are TGTGCCAGCAGCGAGGGAGCAGATAATGAAAAACTGTTTTTT.

Only one count was recorded for this clone. The rearrangement uses TRBV7-9 and TRBJ1-1, with 8 bases matching TRBD1. Germline V gene lookup returns CDR1 SEHNR and CDR2 FQNEAQ (reference sequence). The CDR3 is 13 amino acids. J was trimmed by 6 bases and V by 5 bases; bases with no gene match: 5. The CDR3 protein is CASSITGGAEAFF. The CDR3 bases are TGTGCCAGCAGCATAACAGGGGGTGCTGAAGCTTTCTTT.

V gene TRBV10-3 combines with J gene TRBJ2-7; TRBD1 aligns across 9 bases. The V segment lost 6 bases and the J segment 6 bases; nucleotides outside the gene matches: 15. The germline V gene encodes CDR1 ENHRY and CDR2 SYGVKD. The CDR3 contains 16 residues. The CDR3 DNA reads TGTGCCATCAGAAGGGTCGGGGACAGGGCCGTGGGCGAGCAGTACTTC. Protein: CAIRRVGDRAVGEQYF.

This rearrangement joins TRBV12-5 to TRBJ1-2; D perhaps matches TRBD1 (6 bases). V dropped 4 bases and J dropped 3 bases, with 27 bases sitting between them. Germline CDR1 LGHNT, CDR2 FRNRAP. The CDR3 is 19 amino acids. For the CDR3, the DNA is TGTGCTAGTGGTTGGGGATTAATTACAGGGTCCGGGATCCACTATGGCTACACCTTC. Amino acids: CASGWGLITGSGIHYGYTF.

The CDR3 nucleotides read TGCGCCAGCAGCCCTACCTCTAGCGATACGCAGTATTTT. This encodes CASSPTSSDTQYF. The chain uses TRBV5-1 and TRBJ2-3; the D gene is possibly TRBD2 (5 bases). CDR3 length: 13 amino acids. Per germline, CDR1 SGHRS and CDR2 YFSETQ. The V and J ends lost 4 bases and 6 bases respectively, with 12 bases between them.

The V and J genes are TRBV4-3 and TRBJ1-2; D remains ambiguous. The CDR3 is 13 amino acids. V lost 1 base, J lost 8 bases, and 11 bases lay in between. Germline V gene lookup returns CDR1 LGHNA and CDR2 YSLEER. CDR3 residues: CASSQVTNVGYTF. The DNA of the CDR3 is TGCGCCAGCAGCCAAGTCACTAACGTGGGCTACACCTTC.

The chain joins TRBV5-1 to TRBJ2-3; a possible D gene is TRBD2 (6 bases). V shed 2 bases and J shed 1 base, with 11 bases lying between them. The CDR3 has 15 amino acids. The germline gives CDR1 SGHRS, CDR2 YFSETQ. The CDR3 nucleotides are TGCGCCAGCAGCTTCCGGGACTCTCGCACAGATACGCAGTATTTT. Translation gives CASSFRDSRTDTQYF.

The chain employs TRBV6-6 and TRBJ2-3; D gene ambiguous. Trimming pared 6 bases from V and 3 bases from J, leaving 7 bases between. Germline CDR1 and CDR2: MNHNY and SVGAGI (reference sequence). This CDR3 contains 12 residues. In DNA form, the CDR3 reads TGTGCCAGCAGGAGTACGACAGATACGCAGTATTTT. Amino acids: CASRSTTDTQYF.

This clone turned up a few times. This rearrangement joins TRBV24-1 to TRBJ2-2, with TRBD1 identical over 7 bases. Trimming cost V 10 bases and J 5 bases; bases outside gene matches: 9. CDR1 and CDR2 (germline): KGHDR, SFDVKD. This CDR3 comprises 14 residues. The CDR3 sequence is CATRSGRGTGELFF. CDR3 nucleotides: TGTGCCACTCGGTCAGGCAGGGGGACCGGGGAGCTGTTTTTT.

The V call is TRBV4-3, the J call TRBJ2-3; TRBD2 aligns across 9 bases. Trimming removed 2 bases from V and 5 bases from J; junction bases left unmatched: 5. The CDR3 is 15 amino acids. Germline V lookup: CDR1 LGHNA, CDR2 YSLEER. The CDR3 sequence is CASSQSSGVLDTQYF. In DNA, the CDR3 is TGCGCCAGCAGCCAATCTAGCGGGGTTCTAGATACGCAGTATTTT.

The V and J genes are TRBV5-5 and TRBJ2-7; 7 bases match TRBD1. Germline CDR1 SGHKS, CDR2 YYEKEE (reference sequence). The CDR3 is made up of 14 amino acids. V lost 1 base and J lost 2; bases outside the gene matches: 3. Here the CDR3 DNA reads TGTGCCAGCAGCTTGAGGGACAGACCCTACGAGCAGTACTTC. Translation: CASSLRDRPYEQYF.

V and J are TRBV2 and TRBJ1-3; 7 bases fit TRBD1. V shed 3 bases, J shed 6 bases, and the junction held 20 bases outside the gene matches. The CDR3 has 19 amino acids. Germline V gene sequence: CDR1 SNHLY, CDR2 FYNNEI. Here the CDR3 reads CASSDPDFYGPQGENTIYF. In DNA form, the CDR3 reads TGTGCCAGCAGTGATCCCGATTTCTACGGACCGCAGGGGGAAAACACCATATATTTT.

CDR3 amino acids: CASSVGQGTNYGYTF. The CDR3 DNA follows: TGTGCCAGCAGCGTAGGACAGGGAACTAACTATGGCTACACCTTC. This chain joins TRBV9 and TRBJ1-2; 7 bases are shared with TRBD1. Looked up from germline, CDR1 is SGDLS and CDR2 is YYNGEE. The length of the CDR3 is 15 residues. J was trimmed by 0 bases and V by 0 bases; bases with no gene match: 2.

The CDR3 sequence: CASSLAPGLGYEQYF. The CDR3 coding sequence is TGCGCCAGCAGCTTGGCCCCGGGACTTGGTTACGAGCAGTACTTC. V and J are TRBV5-1 and TRBJ2-7; TRBD2 might be the D (6 bases). CDR3 length equals 15 residues. The germline CDR1 and CDR2 sequences are SGHRS and YFSETQ. V lost 0 bases, J lost 4 bases, and 14 bases lay in between.

In this sample, this clone is medium-sized. The CDR3 protein is CASSQSYMNTEAFF. The CDR3 DNA is TGTGCCAGCAGCCAAAGTTACATGAACACTGAAGCTTTCTTT. The rearrangement links TRBV14 to TRBJ1-1; no clear D. This CDR3 has 14 amino acids. V lost 2 bases to trimming and J lost 0 bases, with 7 bases between them. Per the germline V gene, CDR1 is SGHDN and CDR2 is FVKESK.

The count of this clone is one. This chain joins TRBV25-1 and TRBJ2-7; 10 nucleotides line up with TRBD1. CDR3 length: 15 residues. Germline CDR1 is MGHDK and CDR2 is SYGVNS. The J segment lost 3 bases and the V segment lost 4 bases, leaving 6 bases of the junction unmatched. In DNA form, the CDR3 reads TGTGCCAGCAGTGGGACAGGGGGAACGGGCTACGAGCAGTACTTC. It translates to CASSGTGGTGYEQYF.

The V call is TRBV18, the J call TRBJ2-1; the match to TRBD1 covers 9 bases. Germline values: CDR1 KGHSH, CDR2 LQKENI. The J segment lost 5 bases and the V segment lost 8 bases, leaving 7 bases of the junction unmatched. The CDR3 has 14 residues. CDR3 protein: CASLEGQGNNEQFF. The CDR3 bases are TGTGCCAGCCTGGAGGGACAGGGTAACAATGAGCAGTTCTTC.

J is TRBJ1-4 and V is TRBV11-2, with TRBD1 matching 9 bases. CDR1 and CDR2 (germline): SGHAT, FQNNGV. J was trimmed by 8 bases and V by 3 bases; bases with no gene match: 7. The CDR3 contains 15 residues. Written as DNA, the CDR3 is TGTGCCAGCAGCTTCCGGACAGGGGTGGGCGAAAAACTGTTTTTT. Translating it yields CASSFRTGVGEKLFF.

The rearrangement links TRBV14 to TRBJ1-1, with D unresolved. V was cut by 2 bases and J by 2 bases, with 9 bases left in between. The CDR3 loop spans 14 amino acids. The germline CDR1 and CDR2 sequences are SGHDN and FVKESK. Written as DNA, the CDR3 is TGTGCCAGCAGCCAATTACTCACTAACACTGAAGCTTTCTTT. This gives the protein CASSQLLTNTEAFF.

The J gene is TRBJ1-1, the V gene TRBV6-1; 8 positions match TRBD1. This CDR3 region has 13 residues. J gave up 10 bases and V 3 bases, and 7 bases lay outside the gene matches. Germline CDR1 MNHNS, CDR2 SASEGT. The CDR3 loop is CASSESGTGGAFF. The CDR3 nucleotides are TGTGCCAGCAGTGAGTCGGGAACAGGGGGAGCTTTCTTT.

J is TRBJ2-3 and V is TRBV6-2 or TRBV6-3; D remains ambiguous. The ends were cut back, 2 bases at V and 5 bases at J, with 17 bases in the middle. This CDR3 contains 16 residues. Germline-derived CDR1 and CDR2 are MNHEY and SVGEGT. The CDR3 sequence is CASSYSLTNLEDTQYF. The DNA for the CDR3 is TGTGCCAGCAGTTACAGTTTAACTAACCTGGAAGATACGCAGTATTTT.